This T cell receptor (beta chain) was profiled in a study of beta chain features in type 1 diabetes. The overall study: In age, gender and cell yields, patients were similar to healthy donors. Study outcomes and limitations: Shortening that was moderate but significant affected the TCRB CDR3s of Type 1 diabetes patients in all four CD4+ subsets. Type 1 diabetes patients had VDJ junctions that carried fewer insertions and more deletions.

Sequencing targeted expressed TCRB transcripts, as all isolated RNA had been reverse transcribed. There were around 3.5 million reads on average in the naive, central memory and regulatory T cell samples. TCRdb keeps only in-frame clones here, not all; method: immunoSEQ multiplex PCR. The sample consists of 500,000 to 650,000 clones, roughly 12% of them appearing once. This clone was picked up a small number of times. Antigen: not known. This CDR3 has 13 amino acids. Germline values: CDR1 MNHNS, CDR2 SASEGT. Deletions cut 1 base from V and 1 base from J, with 4 bases between. The sequencing sample was made of naive CD4+ T cells from blood. The receptor comes from a man in his thirties or forties with type 1 diabetes. The J gene is TRBJ2-5, the V gene TRBV6-1; D is undetermined. The CDR3: CASSEVLQETQYF. CDR3 coding DNA: TGTGCCAGCAGTGAAGTACTCCAAGAGACCCAGTACTTC.